The 9 T cell receptor beta chains below come from one sample, sequenced in a study of blood T cell repertoires in COVID-19. Data came from immunoSEQ multiplex PCR; TCRdb stores just in-frame clones and leaves some out. The sample gives 350,000 or so clones, about 88% of which show up once; under 1.3% is in the top ten. The sample comprised PBMCs or T cells enriched from blood (not recorded which). These receptors all come from a woman aged 25 to 39 who had recovered from COVID-19.

J is TRBJ2-7 and V is TRBV5-1; 9 positions agree with TRBD1. The CDR3 extends over 15 amino acids. Per the germline V gene, CDR1 is SGHRS and CDR2 is YFSETQ. V lost 4 bases to trimming and J lost 5 bases; unmatched junction nucleotides: 10. The DNA for the CDR3 is TGCGCCAGCAGCCCATGGGGGGGACAGGGTAACGAGCAGTACTTC. Residues: CASSPWGGQGNEQYF.

The chain employs TRBV27 and TRBJ1-2, with D possibly matching TRBD1 (5 bases). The CDR3 contains 13 residues. In germline, CDR1 is MNHEY, CDR2 SMNVEV (reference sequence). V lost 6 bases and J lost 3, with 11 bases in between. The CDR3 sequence is CASSRKTDYGYTF. Here the CDR3 DNA reads TGTGCCAGCAGCCGAAAGACAGACTATGGCTACACCTTC.

The gene calls are TRBV10-3 and TRBJ2-7; D may be TRBD1 (6 bases). Germline values: CDR1 ENHRY, CDR2 SYGVKD. This CDR3 contains 13 residues. Trimming shortened V by 2 bases and J by 6 bases, and 11 bases separated the two germline ends. The CDR3 reads CAISEAGAAEQYF. The CDR3, as DNA: TGTGCCATCAGTGAGGCAGGGGCTGCCGAGCAGTACTTC.

This clone was seen just once. This rearrangement joins TRBV6-1 to TRBJ1-3; the D is unclear. The CDR3 length is 14 residues. The V end was cut by 3 bases, the J end by 2 bases, with 8 bases between. Germline V gives CDR1 MNHNS, CDR2 SASEGT. The CDR3 protein is CASSDRQAGNTIYF. The CDR3 DNA follows: TGTGCCAGCAGTGACAGGCAGGCTGGAAACACCATATATTTT.

The sample holds many counts of this clone. This chain links TRBV5-7 with TRBJ1-1; TRBD1 matches at 8 bases. TRBV5-7 is sorted into the ORF group, with uncertain function. The CDR3 length is 14 residues. The V and J ends lost 0 bases and 6 bases, in that order; junction bases with no gene match: 4. The CDR3 sequence: CASSLGPGGSEAFF. DNA for the CDR3: TGTGCCAGCAGCTTGGGACCAGGGGGCTCTGAAGCTTTCTTT.

V usage is TRBV9 and J usage is TRBJ1-3; TRBD1 matches 8 bases. The CDR3 has 16 amino acids. Looked up from germline, CDR1 is SGDLS and CDR2 is YYNGEE. J gave up 4 bases and V 4 bases, and 10 bases lay outside the gene matches. In DNA form, the CDR3 reads TGTGCCAGCAGCACATCGACAGGGGCTGCGGGAAACACCATATATTTT. Amino acids: CASSTSTGAAGNTIYF.

DNA of the CDR3: TGTGCCAGCAGTTTTAATTCAGCGTTGTACACAGATACGCAGTATTTT. Its translation is CASSFNSALYTDTQYF. This chain links TRBV27 with TRBJ2-3; no reliable D call. Trimming shortened V by 3 bases and J by 2 bases, and 15 bases separated the two germline ends. Germline V gene sequence: CDR1 MNHEY, CDR2 SMNVEV (reference sequence). The CDR3 covers 16 residues.

V and J are TRBV9 and TRBJ1-1; 10 bases line up with TRBD1. Trimming at V came to 2 bases and at J to 7 bases, leaving 5 bases not matched to a gene. Germline CDR1 reads SGDLS; CDR2 reads YYNGEE. The CDR3 consists of 14 residues. The CDR3 bases are TGTGCCAGCAGCGTCCGCGACAGGGGGCGTGAAGCTTTCTTT. This encodes CASSVRDRGREAFF.

The CDR3 coding sequence is TGCAGTGCGAGTACAGGGGGCGCAGGGTACAATGAGCAGTTCTTC. This encodes CSASTGGAGYNEQFF. The chain uses TRBV20-1 and TRBJ2-1, with 9 bases that match TRBD1. Germline CDR1 DFQATT, CDR2 SNEGSKA (reference sequence). J gave up 4 bases and V 6 bases, and 10 bases lay outside the gene matches. The CDR3 loop spans 15 amino acids.